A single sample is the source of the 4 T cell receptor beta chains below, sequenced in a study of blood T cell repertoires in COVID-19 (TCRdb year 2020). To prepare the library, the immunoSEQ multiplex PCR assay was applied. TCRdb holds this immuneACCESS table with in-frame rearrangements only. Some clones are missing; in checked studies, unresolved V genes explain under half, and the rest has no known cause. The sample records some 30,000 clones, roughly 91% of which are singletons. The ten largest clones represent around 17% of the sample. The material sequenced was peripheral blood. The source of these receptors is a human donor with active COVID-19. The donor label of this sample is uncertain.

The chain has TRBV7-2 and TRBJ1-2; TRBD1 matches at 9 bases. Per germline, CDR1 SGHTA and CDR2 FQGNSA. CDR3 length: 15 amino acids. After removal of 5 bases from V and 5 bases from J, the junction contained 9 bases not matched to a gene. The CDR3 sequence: CASSAPDRGGYGYTF. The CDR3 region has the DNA TGTGCCAGCAGCGCGCCGGACAGGGGAGGTTATGGCTACACCTTC. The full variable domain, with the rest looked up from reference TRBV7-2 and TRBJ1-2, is GAGVSQSPSNKVTEKGKDVELRCDPISGHTALYWYRQSLGQGLEFLIYFQGNSAPDKSGLPSDRFSAERTGGSVSTLTIQRTQQEDSAVYLCASSAPDRGGYGYTFGSGTRLTVV.

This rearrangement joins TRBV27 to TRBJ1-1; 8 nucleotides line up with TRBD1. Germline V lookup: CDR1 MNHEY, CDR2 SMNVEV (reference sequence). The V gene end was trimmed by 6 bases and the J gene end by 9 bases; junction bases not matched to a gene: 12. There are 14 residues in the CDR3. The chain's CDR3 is CASRGAGGRMKAFF. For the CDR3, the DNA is TGTGCCAGCAGAGGCGCAGGGGGCAGAATGAAAGCTTTCTTT.

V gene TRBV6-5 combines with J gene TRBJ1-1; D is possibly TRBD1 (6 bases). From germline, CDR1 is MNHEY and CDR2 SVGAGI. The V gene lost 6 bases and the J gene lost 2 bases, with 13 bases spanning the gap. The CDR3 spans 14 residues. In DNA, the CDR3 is TGTGCCAGCAGCCCCTCAGGGGTCAACACTGAAGCTTTCTTT. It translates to CASSPSGVNTEAFF.

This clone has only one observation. Here the CDR3 reads CASSPTSGSIYEQFF. The CDR3 coding sequence is TGTGCCAGCTCACCTACTAGCGGGAGTATCTATGAGCAGTTCTTC. V gene TRBV18 combines with J gene TRBJ2-1, with 11 bases identical to TRBD2. Germline loops: CDR1 KGHSH, CDR2 LQKENI. V gave up 3 bases and J gave up 8 bases; unmatched junction bases: 6. The CDR3 is 15 amino acids.